The entry below describes one T cell receptor beta chain. What it binds is unknown. Assay: immunoSEQ multiplex PCR; the TCRdb copy retains only in-frame clones and omits some. The top ten clones hold 1.7% of a sample with more than 95,000 clones, approximately 95% of them seen once. This CDR3 has 13 residues. V was cut by 1 base and J by 2 bases, with 6 bases left in between. Germline V gene lookup returns CDR1 SGHTA and CDR2 FQGNSA. These data are taken from a study of cytomegalovirus exposure and HLA in healthy donors. Regarding the study as a whole: Published work reported that the classifier diagnosed cytomegalovirus status with high specificity and sensitivity.

The source is a man aged 18 to 35 in good health and CMV-seronegative. Sequencing was performed on PBMCs. The genes are TRBV7-2 and TRBJ2-7, with unresolved D. CDR3 nucleotide sequence: TGTGCCAGCAGCTTAGACCCAGCCTACGAGCAGTACTTC. Translated, it gives CASSLDPAYEQYF.